Here is one T cell receptor beta chain with its context. The CDR3 covers 13 residues. Per germline, CDR1 MNHEY and CDR2 SVGAGI. The germline V and J ends were trimmed by 8 bases and 0 bases, with 8 bases remaining between them. This sample is part of a study of blood T cell repertoires in COVID-19. As for the study in general: Specimens from acute and convalescent COVID-19 originated in the United States, Italy and Spain.

Repertoires were generated with immunoSEQ multiplex PCR, while TCRdb's copy carries only in-frame clones and drops some. Among roughly 170,000 clones listed, around 74% were seen once. V usage is TRBV6-5 and J usage is TRBJ1-3; D uncertain. The sequencing input was peripheral blood. The sequence was obtained from a woman of 80 years or more with acute or convalescent COVID-19. The CDR3 DNA sequence: TGTGCCAGCTTGCAGAACTCTGGAAACACCATATATTTT. Encoded protein: CASLQNSGNTIYF.